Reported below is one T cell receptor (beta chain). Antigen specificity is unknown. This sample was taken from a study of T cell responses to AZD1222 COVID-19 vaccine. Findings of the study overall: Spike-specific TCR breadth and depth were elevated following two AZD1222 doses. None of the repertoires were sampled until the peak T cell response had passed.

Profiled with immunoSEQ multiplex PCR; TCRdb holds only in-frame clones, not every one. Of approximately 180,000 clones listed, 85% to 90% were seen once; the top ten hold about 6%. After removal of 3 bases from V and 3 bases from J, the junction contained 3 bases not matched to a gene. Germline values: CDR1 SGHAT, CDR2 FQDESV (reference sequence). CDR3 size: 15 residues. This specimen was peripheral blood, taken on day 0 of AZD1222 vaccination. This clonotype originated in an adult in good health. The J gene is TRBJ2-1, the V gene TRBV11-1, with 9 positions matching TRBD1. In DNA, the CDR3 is TGTGCCAGCAGCTTTCAGGACAGGGGCTACAATGAGCAGTTCTTC. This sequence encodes CASSFQDRGYNEQFF.